This is a list of T cell receptor beta chains from one sample in a study of T cell repertoires in cytomegalovirus infection. TCRdb re-called the reads through MiXCR, storing one row per CDR3 protein. The sample has a few hundred thousand distinct CDR3 sequences; just under 40% are singletons. The antigens for these receptors are not known. This specimen was cultured PBMCs, taken from culture after CMV antigen stimulation. The receptors come from a human donor in good health (CMV status not recorded). Some clones in this sample may be carry-over from other donors' samples. Each CDR3 is given with its conserved first and last residue. The D gene is left open where the match is weak. Rows may omit the clone size; those that give it use once, few, many or a size class.

-	-	TRBV7-9	TRBJ2-5	CASIQRGDGGETQYF	TGTGCCAGCATCCAAAGGGGGGACGGAGGAGAGACCCAGTACTTC
-	TRBD2	TRBV20-1	TRBJ2-1	CSAIAGGPNEQFF	TGCAGTGCCATAGCGGGGGGGCCGAATGAGCAGTTCTTC
few	-	TRBV11-2	TRBJ1-5	CASSYGTNSNQPQHF	TGTGCCAGCAGCTACGGGACTAATAGCAATCAGCCCCAGCATTTT
few	TRBD2	TRBV5-5	TRBJ2-1	CASSFRGGTYNEQFF	TGTGCCAGCAGCTTCCGCGGGGGAACCTACAATGAGCAGTTCTTC
-	-	TRBV6-2/TRBV6-3	TRBJ1-1	CASSTSFGTEAFF	TGTGCCAGCAGTACTTCCTTTGGCACTGAAGCTTTCTTT
-	-	TRBV7-2	TRBJ2-7	CASSLGRSREQYF	TGTGCCAGCAGCCTGGGACGGAGTCGGGAGCAGTACTTC
few	-	TRBV7-8	TRBJ2-3	CASSTAPASGSTDTQYF	TGTGCCAGCAGCACCGCCCCGGCTTCAGGAAGCACAGATACGCAGTATTTT
few	TRBD1	TRBV28	TRBJ1-5	CASRTGLGIQPQHF	TGTGCCAGCAGGACAGGGTTAGGAATTCAGCCCCAGCATTTT
few	TRBD2	TRBV5-1	TRBJ2-5	CASSWEGETQYF	TGCGCCAGCAGCTGGGAGGGGGAGACCCAGTACTTC
-	-	TRBV11-3	TRBJ1-2	CASSPEKANYGYTF	TGTGCCAGCAGCCCGGAGAAAGCTAACTATGGCTACACCTTC
few	-	TRBV2	TRBJ2-2	CASRGLAGELFF	TGTGCCAGCAGGGGACTCGCCGGGGAGCTGTTTTTT
many	-	TRBV7-2	TRBJ2-7	CASSLVRQSYEQYF	TGTGCCAGCAGCTTAGTTAGGCAGTCATACGAGCAGTACTTC
few	-	TRBV19	TRBJ1-1	CASSRGVQGAGGEAFF	TGTGCCAGTAGTCGAGGGGTCCAAGGGGCTGGGGGTGAAGCTTTCTTT
-	-	TRBV12-3/TRBV12-4	TRBJ2-3	CASSLLSSASTDTQYF	TGTGCCAGCAGTTTATTGTCAAGTGCTAGCACAGATACGCAGTATTTT
many	TRBD1	TRBV7-2	TRBJ2-7	CASSLIGWDRGSQPGEQYF	TGTGCCAGCAGCTTAATTGGGTGGGACAGGGGTTCGCAACCGGGCGAGCAGTACTTC
-	-	TRBV11-2	TRBJ2-2	CASSFIRSAGELFF	TGTGCCAGCAGCTTCATCCGATCCGCCGGGGAGCTGTTTTTT
few	TRBD2	TRBV4-1	TRBJ2-3	CASSQSPGGGVFGDTQYF	TGCGCCAGCAGCCAGTCTCCGGGCGGGGGGGTATTTGGAGATACGCAGTATTTT
-	TRBD1	TRBV5-4	TRBJ1-4	CASSLGPGQANEKLFF	TGTGCCAGCAGCTTGGGCCCGGGACAGGCGAATGAAAAACTGTTTTTT
-	TRBD2	TRBV4-3	TRBJ2-3	CASSHLLAGFSTDTQYF	TGCGCCAGCAGCCACCTACTAGCGGGATTTAGCACAGATACGCAGTATTTT
-	-	TRBV7-2	TRBJ1-1	CASSLTGLGVAEAFF	TGTGCCAGCAGCTTAACAGGGTTAGGGGTCGCTGAAGCTTTCTTT
-	-	TRBV7-2	TRBJ2-2	CASSYGSDTGELFF	TGTGCCAGCAGCTATGGTTCGGACACCGGGGAGCTGTTTTTT
many	-	TRBV7-2	TRBJ1-3	CASSFSGGNTIYF	TGTGCCAGCAGCTTCTCGGGCGGAAACACCATATATTTT
-	-	TRBV7-2	TRBJ1-5	CASSSRTYSNQPQHF	TGTGCCAGCAGCTCCCGGACGTATAGCAATCAGCCCCAGCATTTT
-	-	TRBV11-3	TRBJ2-1	CASSLAGGPNNNEQFF	TGTGCCAGCAGCTTAGCCGGGGGCCCTAACAACAATGAGCAGTTCTTC
few	TRBD1	TRBV12-3/TRBV12-4	TRBJ2-2	CASSPQGDTGELFF	TGTGCCAGCAGTCCCCAGGGGGACACCGGGGAGCTGTTTTTT
-	TRBD2	TRBV20-1	TRBJ2-1	CSASGGKTYNEQFF	TGCAGTGCTAGCGGGGGGAAAACCTACAATGAGCAGTTCTTC
few	TRBD2	TRBV15	TRBJ2-5	CATSTRGGGQETQYF	TGTGCCACCAGCACGCGCGGGGGGGGACAAGAGACCCAGTACTTC
-	TRBD2	TRBV20-1	TRBJ2-1	CSAGTSGSYEQFF	TGCAGTGCGGGGACTAGCGGGAGCTATGAGCAGTTCTTC
few	-	TRBV12-3/TRBV12-4	TRBJ2-5	CASSRQLQETQYF	TGTGCCAGCAGTCGACAGTTACAAGAGACCCAGTACTTC
-	TRBD2	TRBV10-3	TRBJ2-3	CAISRLAGDTDTQYF	TGTGCCATCAGTCGACTAGCGGGTGACACAGATACGCAGTATTTT
-	-	TRBV4-1	TRBJ1-2	CASSHRVAGSANYGYTF	TGCGCCAGCAGCCATCGAGTGGCGGGCAGCGCTAACTATGGCTACACCTTC
-	-	TRBV27	TRBJ2-3	CASSLTLLFTDTQYF	TGTGCCAGCAGTTTAACCCTCTTATTCACAGATACGCAGTATTTT
few	TRBD1	TRBV7-9	TRBJ1-3	CASSPTRGLAGNTIYF	TGTGCCAGCAGCCCGACCAGGGGGCTGGCTGGAAACACCATATATTTT
-	TRBD2	TRBV7-2	TRBJ2-2	CASSPSGGTTGELFF	TGTGCCAGCAGCCCAAGCGGGGGAACCACCGGGGAGCTGTTTTTT
-	-	TRBV20-1	TRBJ2-4	CSATTEPIAKNIQYF	TGCAGTGCTACTACAGAACCTATAGCCAAAAACATTCAGTACTTC
-	-	TRBV4-3	TRBJ2-3	CASSQDWRNTDTQYF	TGCGCCAGCAGCCAAGATTGGAGGAACACAGATACGCAGTATTTT
-	-	TRBV7-2	TRBJ2-5	CASSLVGPYQETQYF	TGTGCCAGCAGCTTAGTTGGGCCCTACCAAGAGACCCAGTACTTC
-	TRBD1	TRBV6-2/TRBV6-3	TRBJ2-3	CASTSRDREDSDTQYF	TGTGCCAGCACTTCTAGGGACAGGGAGGATTCAGATACGCAGTATTTT
many	-	TRBV7-2	TRBJ2-2	CASSFMGGELFF	TGTGCCAGCAGCTTTATGGGCGGGGAGCTGTTTTTT
-	-	TRBV5-1	TRBJ1-1	CASSSTRVGEAFF	TGCGCCAGCAGCTCCACCCGGGTGGGCGAAGCTTTCTTT
once	-	TRBV20-1	TRBJ2-3	CSARRDLARTDTQYF	TGCAGCGCTAGACGGGACTTAGCACGCACAGATACGCAGTATTTT
few	-	TRBV7-2	TRBJ1-1	CASSDGLPEVGDTEAFF	TGTGCCAGCAGCGACGGGCTGCCTGAAGTCGGAGATACTGAAGCTTTCTTT
-	-	TRBV5-6	TRBJ1-2	CASSLTGFYGYTF	TGTGCCAGCAGTCTTACAGGGTTCTATGGCTACACCTTC
few	-	TRBV6-2/TRBV6-3	TRBJ1-2	CASSYWAGPDYGYTF	TGTGCCAGCAGTTACTGGGCAGGTCCGGACTATGGCTACACCTTC
once	-	TRBV20-1	TRBJ2-7	CSAFDSTLGEQYF	TGCAGTGCTTTTGACTCCACCTTGGGCGAGCAGTACTTC
-	TRBD1	TRBV28	TRBJ1-5	CASSFRQGVEPQHF	TGTGCCAGCAGTTTCCGACAGGGTGTAGAGCCCCAGCATTTT
once	-	TRBV6-2/TRBV6-3	TRBJ1-6	CASSFYHGRVDSPLHF	TGTGCCAGCAGTTTTTACCATGGCAGGGTGGATTCACCCCTCCACTTT